The T cell receptor beta chain described here comes from a study of T-cell memory formation after mild COVID-19. Study details: TCR clusters mostly belonged to single donors.

In its sample, this clonotype was seen many times. A single record per CDR3 protein comes from TCRdb applying MiXCR to the 5' RACE reads. Among about 290,000 distinct CDR3 sequences, approximately 15% were seen once, and the ten largest hold about a fifth. The CDR3 is 14 residues long. The ends were cut back, 4 bases at V and 2 bases at J, with 10 bases in the middle. Germline CDR1 reads LGHNA; CDR2 reads YSLEER. The material sequenced was PBMCs or a T cell subset sorted from them (not recorded which). The TCR was taken from a man aged 18-30 years who had mild COVID-19 (a few samples of this study predate the infection). Cell type and time point are not known. V usage is TRBV4-3 and J usage is TRBJ2-3; D gene ambiguous. In nucleotides, the CDR3 is TGCGCCAGCAGCCTTCGCCCGGCCACAGATACGCAGTATTTT. Translated: CASSLRPATDTQYF.